A selection of T cell receptor beta chains follows, all from one sample in a study of brain T cells in children with intractable seizures. The table came from immunoSEQ multiplex PCR; TCRdb's copy has only in-frame clones and leaves some out. The sample records 62,000 or so clones, 90% to 97% being singletons. The sample here was peripheral blood, taken at surgery. The origin of the receptors is a boy in the first two years of life with focal cortical dysplasia and intractable seizures. The CDR3 runs from the conserved cysteine through the conserved F or W. The D gene is left open where the match is weak. Size is omitted from some rows. Given values are once, few, many or a class for expanded clones.

d_call,clone_size,v_call,j_call,cdr3_nt,cdr3_aa
NA,NA,TRBV21-1,TRBJ1-5,TGTGCCAGCACCCCCAAGGGGTCCTGGGCAGGCAATCAGCCCCAGCATTTT,CASTPKGSWAGNQPQHF
TRBD2,NA,TRBV19,TRBJ2-5,TGTGCCAGTAGTATTTCGGCTAGCGGGCACCCTCTGGGGGAGACCCAGTACTTC,CASSISASGHPLGETQYF
NA,NA,TRBV11-2,TRBJ1-2,TGTGCCAGCAGCTTAGAGGTCACAGGGTGGTATGGCTACACCTTC,CASSLEVTGWYGYTF
TRBD2,NA,TRBV5-6,TRBJ2-7,TGTGCCAGCAGACCACGGGGGGGCTACGAGCAGTACTTC,CASRPRGGYEQYF
NA,NA,TRBV14,TRBJ2-7,TGTGCCAGCAGCCAATTGAGGGGGTTCTACGAGCAGTACTTC,CASSQLRGFYEQYF
NA,NA,TRBV20-1,TRBJ2-3,TGCAGTGCTAGTGTCCAGGGACCATTACTAACAGATACGCAGTATTTT,CSASVQGPLLTDTQYF
TRBD2,NA,TRBV5-4,TRBJ2-3,TGTGCCAGCAGCTCTAGCGGGGGGGGATCCACAGATACGCAGTATTTT,CASSSSGGGSTDTQYF
NA,NA,TRBV12-3/TRBV12-4,TRBJ1-1,TGTGCCAGCACCCGGTCGCAGGGATCGGAAGCTTTCTTT,CASTRSQGSEAFF
NA,NA,TRBV19,TRBJ1-1,TGTGCCAGTAGTATAGTACAGGGTTTCACTGAAGCTTTCTTT,CASSIVQGFTEAFF
TRBD1,NA,TRBV5-4,TRBJ2-3,TGTGCCAGCAGCGCGGGACAGGGCCCCTATAGGCGGGGTAGCACAGATACGCAGTATTTT,CASSAGQGPYRRGSTDTQYF
NA,NA,TRBV25-1,TRBJ2-2,TGTGCCAGCAGTGGGAGGGGTTCGGCGAACACCGGGGAGCTGTTTTTT,CASSGRGSANTGELFF
TRBD1,NA,TRBV28,TRBJ2-5,TGTGCCAGCACCTTTACAGGGGACAGTCCAAGAGGGACCCAGTACTTC,CASTFTGDSPRGTQYF
TRBD1,once,TRBV23-1,TRBJ2-7,TGCGCCAGCAGTCAATCCAGGCCGGGGGGGGACAGGGGCGACGAGCAGTACTTC,CASSQSRPGGDRGDEQYF
TRBD1,NA,TRBV4-3,TRBJ1-1,TGCGCCAGCAGCCAGGCCTGGGACAGGGACACTGAAGCTTTCTTT,CASSQAWDRDTEAFF
NA,NA,TRBV4-2,TRBJ2-1,TGTGCCAGCAGCCAAGATAGGGGGGGGGCCGGTGAGCAGTTCTTC,CASSQDRGGAGEQFF
NA,NA,TRBV6-4,TRBJ1-1,TGTGCCAGCAGTGTGGAGGGGGGGAGCACTGAAGCTTTCTTT,CASSVEGGSTEAFF
TRBD2,NA,TRBV9,TRBJ2-2,TGTGCCAGCAGCGCTAGCGGGGGGGCCGGAACCGGGGAGCTGTTTTTT,CASSASGGAGTGELFF
NA,NA,TRBV30,TRBJ1-2,TGTGCCTGGACACGACAAGCTGCTAACTATGGCTACACCTTC,CAWTRQAANYGYTF
NA,NA,TRBV4-1,TRBJ2-1,TGCGCCAGCAGCCAAGATCGAGGGGCTCCTCATTACAATGAGCAGTTCTTC,CASSQDRGAPHYNEQFF
NA,NA,TRBV7-2,TRBJ2-5,TGTGCCAGCAGCTTCAGTGGGTGGGAGACCCAGTACTTC,CASSFSGWETQYF
TRBD2,NA,TRBV7-2,TRBJ2-3,TGTGCCAGCAGCTGGACCGGGACTAGAGGGGCCCCAATGTATACGCAGTATTTT,CASSWTGTRGAPMYTQYF
TRBD2,NA,TRBV15,TRBJ2-1,TGTGCCACCAGCAGAGATCTCGCGGGAGCCAATGAGCAGTTCTTC,CATSRDLAGANEQFF
NA,NA,TRBV6-1,TRBJ2-7,TGTGCCAGCAGTGAACTCCACGAGCAGTACTTC,CASSELHEQYF
TRBD1,NA,TRBV4-2,TRBJ2-5,TGTGCCAGCAGCCAGTATCTAGGGACAGTCCAAGAGACCCAGTACTTC,CASSQYLGTVQETQYF
NA,NA,TRBV19,TRBJ2-4,TGTGCCAGTGTAGGCAGTTGGGGGGACATTCAGTACTTC,CASVGSWGDIQYF
NA,NA,TRBV12-3/TRBV12-4,TRBJ1-4,TGTGCCAGCAGTTTTGGCCCCCCTGAAAAACTGTTTTTT,CASSFGPPEKLFF
TRBD1,once,TRBV14,TRBJ1-2,TGTGCCAGCAGCCAAGATTTAAGAGGGACAGGGGGACCGTATGGCTACACCTTC,CASSQDLRGTGGPYGYTF
TRBD1,NA,TRBV3-1/TRBV3-2,TRBJ1-1,TGTGCCAGCAGCCACCTGGGACAGATGAACACTGAAGCTTTCTTT,CASSHLGQMNTEAFF
NA,NA,TRBV29-1,TRBJ2-5,TGCAGCGTTGTTCTGTTTAGGGGCCACCAAGAGACCCAGTACTTC,CSVVLFRGHQETQYF
NA,NA,TRBV5-4,TRBJ2-1,TGTGCCAGCAGCTCTAGGGGGGCCAGCTCCTACAATGAGCAGTTCTTC,CASSSRGASSYNEQFF
TRBD1,NA,TRBV4-1,TRBJ1-1,TGCGCCAGCAGCCCAGGGGGGACTGAAGCTTTCTTT,CASSPGGTEAFF
TRBD1,NA,TRBV7-2,TRBJ1-3,TGTGCCAGCAGCTTACCCAACAGGGGGTCTGGAAACACCATATATTTT,CASSLPNRGSGNTIYF
NA,NA,TRBV12-3/TRBV12-4,TRBJ2-1,TGTGCCAGCAGTTTTCCCGGGGATGAGCAGTTCTTC,CASSFPGDEQFF
NA,NA,TRBV15,TRBJ1-1,TGTGCCACCAGCAGGGATTGGACGGGTCCTGAAGCTTTCTTT,CATSRDWTGPEAFF
NA,NA,TRBV2,TRBJ2-7,TGTGCCAGCAGTGAAGCGTTAATCTACGAGCAGTACTTC,CASSEALIYEQYF
NA,NA,TRBV4-1,TRBJ2-4,TGCGCCAGCAGCCAAGAGGGAGAAGTACTAGCCAAAAACATTCAGTACTTC,CASSQEGEVLAKNIQYF
NA,once,TRBV24-1,TRBJ2-7,TGTGCCACCAGTGATTTCCGGCAGGGCCCTTTCTACGAGCAGTACTTC,CATSDFRQGPFYEQYF
NA,once,TRBV6-6,TRBJ1-5,TGTGCCAGCAGTTTGGGACAAAAGGGGGGCAATCAGCCCCAGCATTTT,CASSLGQKGGNQPQHF
TRBD1,NA,TRBV4-1,TRBJ1-5,TGCGCCAGCAGCCAAGCGCAGGGGGCGCGAGTCAATCAGCCCCAGCATTTT,CASSQAQGARVNQPQHF
TRBD1,NA,TRBV28,TRBJ2-3,TGTGCCAGCAGTTTGCCGGACAGGGGAAGAACAGATACGCAGTATTTT,CASSLPDRGRTDTQYF
NA,NA,TRBV24-1,TRBJ2-3,TGTGCCACCAGGGCCGGGGGCACAGATACGCAGTATTTT,CATRAGGTDTQYF
NA,NA,TRBV11-2,TRBJ2-5,TGTGCCAGCAGCTCGCCCAGGTTTAGGGGAGGCCAACAAGAGACCCAGTACTTC,CASSSPRFRGGQQETQYF
NA,NA,TRBV18,TRBJ1-6,TGTGCCAGCTCAGACACGAAGAGGAGCTCCTATAATTCACCCCTCCACTTT,CASSDTKRSSYNSPLHF
TRBD2,once,TRBV3-1/TRBV3-2,TRBJ2-1,TGTGCCAGCAGCCAGGTTCCGACTAGCGGGTACAATGAGCAGTTCTTC,CASSQVPTSGYNEQFF
NA,NA,TRBV19,TRBJ1-4,TGTGCCAGTAGTATAAGGGTCAGGCCTACTGAAAAACTGTTTTTT,CASSIRVRPTEKLFF
NA,NA,TRBV18,TRBJ2-3,TGTGCCAGCTCAGAGGGGACTAGCACAGATACGCAGTATTTT,CASSEGTSTDTQYF
NA,once,TRBV2,TRBJ1-4,TGTGCCAGCAGGGAGGTGGTTGACGAAAAACTGTTTTTT,CASREVVDEKLFF
NA,NA,TRBV11-3,TRBJ2-7,TGTGCCAGCAGCTTATGGCGGAGGAGCTCCTACGAGCAGTACTTC,CASSLWRRSSYEQYF
NA,NA,TRBV27,TRBJ1-5,TGTGCCAGCAGTTTAAGGGAGGGACAGCCCCAGCATTTT,CASSLREGQPQHF
NA,NA,TRBV3-1/TRBV3-2,TRBJ2-7,TGTGCCAGCAGCCGGGACTTAAGCTCCTACGAGCAGTACTTC,CASSRDLSSYEQYF
NA,NA,TRBV11-2,TRBJ2-5,TGTGCCAGCAGCTTAGGGGGCCCCAAAGAGACCCAGTACTTC,CASSLGGPKETQYF
TRBD2,once,TRBV10-3,TRBJ2-7,TGTGCCATCAGCGGGGGGGCCTACGAGCAGTACTTC,CAISGGAYEQYF
TRBD1,once,TRBV5-1,TRBJ1-2,TGCGCCAGCAGCTCGGTGACAGGGGGCTATGGCTACACCTTC,CASSSVTGGYGYTF
NA,NA,TRBV10-3,TRBJ1-5,TGTGCCATCAGTGAAAGGGGCGGCAATCAGCCCCAGCATTTT,CAISERGGNQPQHF
TRBD2,NA,TRBV27,TRBJ2-1,TGTGCCAGCAGTTCGAATCTAGCGGGAGTATCCTACAATGAGCAGTTCTTC,CASSSNLAGVSYNEQFF
NA,NA,TRBV7-2,TRBJ2-2,TGTGCCAGCAGCTTAGCGCATGTTCAGGGAAAAACCGGGGAGCTGTTTTTT,CASSLAHVQGKTGELFF
NA,NA,TRBV30,TRBJ1-6,TGTGCCTGGAGTGCGGTCAGCTCCTATAATTCACCCCTCCACTTT,CAWSAVSSYNSPLHF
NA,NA,TRBV12-3/TRBV12-4,TRBJ2-7,TGTGCCAGCAGTTCTGTGGGAGTTAGAGAGCAGTACTTC,CASSSVGVREQYF